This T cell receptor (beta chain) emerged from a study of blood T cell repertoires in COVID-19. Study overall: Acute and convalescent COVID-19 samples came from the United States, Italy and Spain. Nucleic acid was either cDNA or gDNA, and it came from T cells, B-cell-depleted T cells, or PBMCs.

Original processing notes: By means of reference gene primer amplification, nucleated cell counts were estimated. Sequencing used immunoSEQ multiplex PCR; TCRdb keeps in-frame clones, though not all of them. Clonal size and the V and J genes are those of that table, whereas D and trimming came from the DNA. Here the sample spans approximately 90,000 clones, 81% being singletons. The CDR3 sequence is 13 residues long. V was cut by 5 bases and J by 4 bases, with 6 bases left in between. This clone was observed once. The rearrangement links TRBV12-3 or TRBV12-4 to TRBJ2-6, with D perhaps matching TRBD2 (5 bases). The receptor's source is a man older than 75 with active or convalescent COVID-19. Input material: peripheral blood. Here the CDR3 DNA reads TGTGCCAGCAGTCGAGGGGGGGCCAACGTCCTGACTTTC. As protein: CASSRGGANVLTF.